This TCR beta chain was obtained from a study of graft-versus-host responses after intestinal transplantation. Study at large: Grafts were multivisceral, liver-intestinal, or isolated intestinal.

Overall study findings and caveats: Analysis identified GvH clones in recipient marrow, with some appearing first in ileum or blood. Patients with graft-donor T cell macrochimerism had high graft-versus-host to host-versus-graft clonal ratios in allografts.

Germline V gives CDR1 MGHRA, CDR2 YSYEKL. The CDR3 is 14 residues long. V lost 5 bases and J lost 5; bases outside the gene matches: 3. TCRdb's table, derived via immunoSEQ multiplex PCR, lists solely in-frame clones and lacks some. The sample consists of 90,000 to 95,000 clones, over 85% of them appearing once. Comments on this clone: Its specificity is not known.

The sequence was collected from a human donor who received an intestinal transplant. This specimen consisted of unstimulated CD8+ T cells sorted from spleen or lymph node cells, obtained before intestinal transplant. J is TRBJ2-7 and V is TRBV4-1, with 13 nucleotides matching TRBD2. The CDR3 reads CASSLGLAGHEQYF. In DNA, the CDR3 is TGCGCCAGCAGCTTGGGACTAGCGGGACACGAGCAGTACTTC.